Shown below are 21 T cell receptor beta chains from a single sample sequenced in a study of blood T cell repertoires in COVID-19. Some clones are missing from TCRdb's copy, which holds only in-frame ones; the method was immunoSEQ multiplex PCR. Here the sample spans roughly 230,000 clones, roughly 84% being singletons. Sequences were obtained from PBMCs or T cells enriched from blood (not recorded which). These receptors originate from a man under 40 in a cohort exposed to, infected with or recovered from COVID-19 (not recorded which).

In DNA, the CDR3 is TGTGCCAGCAGCGGATCCGGACTAGCCCTCCGCGAGCAGTACTTC. Its translation is CASSGSGLALREQYF. The V gene is TRBV7-2, the J gene TRBJ2-7; TRBD2 aligns across 8 bases. The CDR3 runs 15 residues. Trimming took 5 bases from V and 6 from J; bases not matched to a gene: 12. Germline assignment: CDR1 SGHTA and CDR2 FQGNSA.

This chain joins TRBV9 and TRBJ1-1, with 9 bases matching TRBD1. The ends lost 5 bases at V and 4 bases at J; junction bases unmatched: 12. The CDR3 covers 16 residues. From germline, CDR1 is SGDLS and CDR2 YYNGEE. The DNA for the CDR3 is TGTGCCAGCAGTCACTCTTGGACAGGGGTAGGCACTGAAGCTTTCTTT. Protein product: CASSHSWTGVGTEAFF.

This chain joins TRBV6-5 and TRBJ1-3; D not certain. The CDR3 runs 14 residues. The V gene lost 6 bases and the J gene lost 1 base, with 10 bases spanning the gap. CDR1 is MNHEY, CDR2 SVGAGI, per germline. CDR3 nucleotides: TGTGCCAGCAGCCCCCAAGCGTCTGGAAACACCATATATTTT. The encoded protein is CASSPQASGNTIYF.

The chain recombines TRBV15 with TRBJ1-5, with D tentatively TRBD1 (6 bases). This CDR3 comprises 19 residues. Trimming took 1 base from V and 12 from J, leaving 31 bases between them. CDR1 LNHNV and CDR2 YYDKDF come from the germline V gene (reference sequence). The CDR3 DNA reads as TGTGCCACCAGCAGAGTTGATCCGCGGACAGTGGGTTTGTTGAGGGTCCAGCATTTT. It specifies CATSRVDPRTVGLLRVQHF.

V gene TRBV4-3 combines with J gene TRBJ2-7; 8 bases fit TRBD1. Germline V gives CDR1 LGHNA, CDR2 YSLEER. The V and J ends lost 2 bases and 6 bases, in that order; junction bases with no gene match: 12. The CDR3 has 16 amino acids. As DNA, the CDR3 is TGCGCCAGCAGCCAAATTTCCTCCGGACAGGGTTTCGAGCAGTACTTC. It codes for CASSQISSGQGFEQYF.

The rearrangement links TRBV11-2 to TRBJ2-3; 7 positions agree with TRBD1. The CDR3 is 14 amino acids. The ends lost 4 bases at V and 4 bases at J; junction bases unmatched: 5. CDR1 is SGHAT and CDR2 is FQNNGV in the germline V gene. The CDR3 loop reads CASSSRQGADTQYF. The CDR3 DNA sequence: TGTGCCAGCAGCTCAAGACAGGGAGCAGATACGCAGTATTTT.

This chain links TRBV29-1 with TRBJ2-1; D is perhaps TRBD2 (6 bases). The germline gives CDR1 SQVTM, CDR2 ANQGSEA. Trimming left V 1 base short and J 4 bases short, with 14 bases between. CDR3 size: 15 residues. CDR3 sequence reads: CSVEGLAGWYNEQFF. The DNA for the CDR3 is TGCAGCGTTGAAGGTCTCGCGGGATGGTACAATGAGCAGTTCTTC.

This chain joins TRBV27 and TRBJ2-1, with 11 positions matching TRBD2. CDR3 length: 19 amino acids. J was trimmed by 2 bases and V by 0 bases; bases with no gene match: 9. Germline V lookup: CDR1 MNHEY, CDR2 SMNVEV (reference sequence). The DNA for the CDR3 is TGTGCCAGCAGTTTATCTTCCCTATCGACTAGCGGGGCCTACAATGAGCAGTTCTTC. It translates to CASSLSSLSTSGAYNEQFF.

The V gene is TRBV11-2, the J gene TRBJ2-7; possible D gene TRBD2, 6 bases. V was shortened by 1 base and J by 9 bases, with 10 bases between the two germline ends. The CDR3 extends over 12 amino acids. The germline gives CDR1 SGHAT, CDR2 FQNNGV. The DNA for the CDR3 is TGTGCCAGCAGCTTAGGCGGGGTCGGGCAGTACTTC. It yields the protein CASSLGGVGQYF.

A single count supports this clone. The genes are TRBV10-3 and TRBJ2-7; 13 positions match TRBD2. V shed 5 bases, J shed 4 bases, and the junction held 8 bases outside the gene matches. The CDR3 is 16 residues long. The germline V gene encodes CDR1 ENHRY and CDR2 SYGVKD. The DNA of the CDR3 is TGTGCCATCAGTCTCGGGACTAGCGGGAATGTATACGAGCAGTACTTC. Encoded protein: CAISLGTSGNVYEQYF.

The V call is TRBV7-2, the J call TRBJ2-7, with 12 bases fitting TRBD2. Germline loops: CDR1 SGHTA, CDR2 FQGNSA. This CDR3 contains 16 residues. With 4 bases clipped from V and 0 bases from J, the junction kept 4 bases outside the gene matches. The DNA for the CDR3 is TGTGCCAGCAGCTCGACTAGCGGGAGTTTCTCCTACGAGCAGTACTTC. It translates to CASSSTSGSFSYEQYF. Variable domain in full (rest from reference TRBV7-2 and TRBJ2-7): GAGVSQSPSNKVTEKGKDVELRCDPISGHTALYWYRQSLGQGLEFLIYFQGNSAPDKSGLPSDRFSAERTGGSVSTLTIQRTQQEDSAVYLCASSSTSGSFSYEQYFGPGTRLTVT.

The genes are TRBV19 and TRBJ1-5; no definite D call. CDR3 length equals 14 residues. CDR1 and CDR2 from the germline V gene are LNHDA and SQIVND (reference sequence). V lost 8 bases and J 3 bases, leaving 14 bases between the germline ends. This chain's CDR3 is CASSSGVLNQPQHF. The CDR3 DNA is TGTGCCAGTTCTTCCGGGGTTCTCAATCAGCCCCAGCATTTT. The full variable domain, completed using reference TRBV19 and TRBJ1-5, is DGGITQSPKYLFRKEGQNVTLSCEQNLNHDAMYWYRQDPGQGLRLIYYSQIVNDFQKGDIAEGYSVSREKKESFPLTVTSAQKNPTAFYLCASSSGVLNQPQHFGDGTRLSIL.

This rearrangement joins TRBV28 to TRBJ1-1; 7 bases line up with TRBD1. The CDR3 extends over 18 amino acids. Losses at the gene ends were 3 bases for V and 5 bases for J; bases not matched to a gene: 18. CDR1 is MDHEN and CDR2 is SYDVKM in the germline V gene. The CDR3 region has the DNA TGTGCCAGCAGTTTCCTCCTCCGAGACAGGGACTCGAGGACTGAAGCTTTCTTT. Amino acids: CASSFLLRDRDSRTEAFF.

The V and J genes are TRBV7-3 and TRBJ2-1; 9 bases are shared with TRBD2. The length of the CDR3 is 14 residues. With 5 bases clipped from V and 6 bases from J, the junction kept 5 bases outside the gene matches. Germline-derived CDR1 and CDR2 are SGHTA and FQGTGA. Here the CDR3 DNA reads TGTGCCAGCAGCGCAGCGGGGGGCTCCAATGAGCAGTTCTTC. Amino acids: CASSAAGGSNEQFF.

The chain couples TRBV27 to TRBJ2-7; 12 nucleotides align to TRBD1. CDR1 is MNHEY, CDR2 SMNVEV, per germline (reference sequence). The V gene end was trimmed by 1 base and the J gene end by 6 bases; junction bases not matched to a gene: 10. The CDR3 runs 17 residues. CDR3 amino acids: CASSLYRWGQGAREQYF. CDR3 bases: TGTGCCAGCAGTTTATATAGGTGGGGACAGGGGGCTCGCGAGCAGTACTTC.

The V and J genes are TRBV9 and TRBJ2-2, with 10 bases that match TRBD2. In germline, CDR1 is SGDLS, CDR2 YYNGEE. This CDR3 has 16 residues. V shed 0 bases and J 5 bases; nucleotides not matched to a gene: 4. CDR3 DNA sequence: TGTGCCAGCAGCGTAGTTTCTAGCGGGAGTACCGGGGAGCTGTTTTTT. Translated: CASSVVSSGSTGELFF.

This clone has a single count. V gene TRBV19 combines with J gene TRBJ1-2, with D unresolved. CDR1 and CDR2 from the germline V gene are LNHDA and SQIVND (reference sequence). The V and J ends lost 6 bases and 8 bases respectively, with 13 bases between them. The CDR3 totals 12 residues. The DNA for the CDR3 is TGTGCCAGTAGGTCGGGAGGGTTCGGCTACACCTTC. This gives the protein CASRSGGFGYTF.

This clone has a count of ten or more. V and J are TRBV13 and TRBJ1-2, with D perhaps matching TRBD1 (6 bases). V was cut by 5 bases and J by 0 bases, with 22 bases left in between. This CDR3 contains 18 residues. Germline lookup yields CDR1 PRHDT and CDR2 FYEKMQ (reference sequence). The chain's CDR3 is CASSPIRDTFVTNYGYTF. CDR3 nucleotide sequence: TGTGCCAGCAGCCCTATTCGGGACACCTTTGTGACTAACTATGGCTACACCTTC.

The V call is TRBV24-1, the J call TRBJ2-3; weak D call: TRBD2 (6 bases). The germline V gene encodes CDR1 KGHDR and CDR2 SFDVKD. Trimming pared 9 bases from V and 6 bases from J, leaving 18 bases between. CDR3 length: 14 amino acids. The CDR3 sequence: CATSGLPPQDTQYF. As DNA, the CDR3 is TGTGCCACCTCGGGACTCCCCCCACAGGATACGCAGTATTTT.

This clone showed up just once. This chain uses TRBV3-1 (or the pseudogene TRBV3-2) with TRBJ2-4; no clear D. The CDR3 is 12 residues long. The germline gives CDR1 LGHDT, CDR2 YNNKEL (reference sequence). V gave up 0 bases and J gave up 6 bases, with 3 bases separating them. The CDR3 coding sequence is TGTGCCAGCAGCCAAGATATAAACATTCAGTACTTC. Encoded protein: CASSQDINIQYF.

The V call is TRBV7-6, the J call TRBJ2-7; tentatively, D is TRBD1 (6 bases). Germline V lookup: CDR1 SGHVS, CDR2 FNYEAQ. V was cut by 0 bases and J by 5 bases, with 14 bases left in between. The length of the CDR3 is 15 residues. The CDR3 DNA reads as TGTGCCAGCAGCTTAGCGGTCGGCAGGGACAACGAGCAGTACTTC. Amino acid sequence: CASSLAVGRDNEQYF.